This T cell receptor (beta chain) came from a study of T cell responses to AZD1222 COVID-19 vaccine. About the research overall: Both about-4-week and about-12-week second-dose recipients were combined.

The V end lost 4 bases, the J end lost 8 bases, and 8 bases lay between the germline ends. CDR3 length equals 11 residues. CDR1 and CDR2 (germline): MDHEN, SYDVKM. Generated by immunoSEQ multiplex PCR, the TCRdb table keeps only in-frame clones and is missing some. The sample contains about 110,000 clones, roughly 86% of which appear only once. This sequence joins TRBV28 and TRBJ1-1; TRBD1 is a possible D gene (5 bases). This clonotype originated in an adult in good health. The sequences come from peripheral blood, collected on day 0 of AZD1222 vaccination. The CDR3 DNA reads TGTGCCAGCAGTTCTTGGACAGAAGCTTTCTTT. It translates to CASSSWTEAFF.